This T cell receptor beta chain was profiled in a study of CD8+ T cells in alopecia areata. The treatment is: oral pan-JAK inhibitor, 5-10 mg twice daily. The researchers isolated CD4+ and CD8+ T cells from PBMCs by sorting. In each case, RNA was isolated and then reverse transcribed into cDNA as the sequencing template. Produced via immunoSEQ multiplex PCR; TCRdb's table is partial and in-frame only. This table holds under 200,000 clones, less than 70% found once. The germline V and J ends were trimmed by 0 bases and 2 bases, with 9 bases remaining between them. This CDR3 spans 15 amino acids. Looked up from germline, CDR1 is SNHLY and CDR2 is FYNNEI.

The source of this sequence is a human donor with alopecia areata. The sample in question was CD4+ T cells sorted from blood, obtained at week 24, from a patient treated with tofacitinib. The rearrangement links TRBV2 to TRBJ2-3; D is perhaps TRBD1 (6 bases). CDR3 region: CASSEAGAATDTQYF. The CDR3 DNA follows: TGTGCCAGCAGTGAAGCGGGGGCCGCCACAGATACGCAGTATTTT.